One T cell receptor beta chain is described in this entry. No antigen is known for it. A junction boundary mismatches the germline segment, possibly from a read error. Treatment denoted: oral pan-JAK inhibitor, 5-10 mg twice daily. Alopecia areata patients gave lesional scalp punch biopsies and peripheral blood samples. This sample is part of a study of CD8+ T cells in alopecia areata. For the study at large: Severity in treated patients was scored by percentage of scalp area affected.

The CDR3 is made up of 14 amino acids. Germline loops: CDR1 SGHTA, CDR2 FQGNSA. Study-level findings and limits: On tofacitinib, scalp clonality and expanded CD8+ clones among top 100 fell significantly. Under tofacitinib, numerous expanded lesional clonotypes remained detectable in scalp and blood. Patients displayed less clarity in TCR sharing than mice, a finding possibly related to HLA.

Isolated RNA was reverse transcribed into cDNA used as the sequencing template. Libraries were prepared by immunoSEQ multiplex PCR; TCRdb keeps only in-frame clonotypes and omits some of them. Counted here are about 12,000 clones, roughly 65% occurring once; the ten biggest clones make up over 7%. The TCR was taken from a human donor with alopecia areata. This chain uses TRBV7-2 with TRBJ1-5, with D maybe TRBD1 (6 bases). The specimen was skin, collected at week 4, from a patient treated with tofacitinib. CDR3 region: CASSQSQGNQPQHF. The CDR3, as DNA: TGCGCCAGCAGCCAAAGTCAGGGGAATCAGCCCCAGCATTTT.